The clone carrying this T cell receptor beta chain was counted many times. The sample originates from a study of identical twins. TCRdb itself ran the 5' RACE reads through MiXCR, one entry per CDR3 protein. The sample carries about 890,000 distinct CDR3 sequences, about 12% recorded once. Trimming took off 2 bases at V and 3 bases at J, with 13 bases between the two ends. Germline V lookup: CDR1 MNHEY, CDR2 SVGAGI. The CDR3 length is 15 residues. The same specimen was also included in a second study, on yellow fever vaccine responses in identical twins.

This TCR derives from a woman aged 18-29 years in good health. The specimen was PBMCs. J is TRBJ2-5 and V is TRBV6-5; D remains ambiguous. The CDR3 loop is CASSYGGFSEETQYF. The CDR3, as DNA: TGTGCCAGCAGTTACGGTGGGTTTTCGGAAGAGACCCAGTACTTC.